These 11 T cell receptor beta chains were all obtained from the same sample, sequenced in a study of cytomegalovirus exposure and HLA in healthy donors. Profiled with immunoSEQ multiplex PCR; TCRdb holds only in-frame clones, not every one. The profile shows some 46,000 clones, around 90% of them singletons. Input material: PBMCs. These receptors were collected from a man aged 18-30 years in good health and CMV-seronegative.

CDR3 nucleotides: TGTGCCAGCAGTAAGACGGGACAAACCCCCTACGAGCAGTACTTC. Translated, it gives CASSKTGQTPYEQYF. J is TRBJ2-7 and V is TRBV14, with a tentative D call TRBD1 (6 bases). Trimming pared 6 bases from V and 2 bases from J, leaving 17 bases between. Germline V lookup: CDR1 SGHDN, CDR2 FVKESK. The CDR3 sequence is 15 residues long.

The chain couples TRBV5-1 to TRBJ1-4; D may be TRBD1 (5 bases). Germline CDR1 is SGHRS and CDR2 is YFSETQ. V shed 4 bases and J shed 13 bases, with 20 bases lying between them. The CDR3 sequence is 14 residues long. Here the CDR3 reads CASSLRQNVGLLFF. In DNA, the CDR3 is TGCGCCAGCAGCCTCAGACAGAATGTGGGTTTACTGTTTTTT.

V gene TRBV5-1 combines with J gene TRBJ1-2; the match to TRBD1 covers 7 bases. The germline gives CDR1 SGHRS, CDR2 YFSETQ. After removal of 0 bases from V and 5 bases from J, the junction contained 7 bases not matched to a gene. The CDR3 runs 15 residues. The CDR3 nucleotides read TGCGCCAGCAGCTTGGGGACAGGTGAAGTATATGGCTACACCTTC. As protein: CASSLGTGEVYGYTF.

This chain links TRBV5-1 with TRBJ1-2; D gene uncertain. This CDR3 has 15 amino acids. Looked up from germline, CDR1 is SGHRS and CDR2 is YFSETQ. V was clipped by 4 bases and J by 3 bases, with 16 bases between them. The CDR3 coding sequence is TGCGCCAGCAGCCCGGCCTCCACACAGCACTATGGCTACACCTTC. This encodes CASSPASTQHYGYTF.

This clone was seen just once. J is TRBJ2-3 and V is TRBV5-1; 7 nucleotides agree with TRBD2. The CDR3 covers 16 residues. The J segment lost 0 bases and the V segment lost 0 bases, leaving 4 bases of the junction unmatched. Germline CDR1 SGHRS, CDR2 YFSETQ. The CDR3 is CASSLGLAASTDTQYF. CDR3 sequence (DNA): TGCGCCAGCAGCTTGGGCCTAGCGGCAAGCACAGATACGCAGTATTTT.

The chain combines TRBV4-3 with TRBJ2-2; TRBD2 might be the D (6 bases). The CDR3 totals 16 residues. V was clipped by 1 base and J by 5 bases, with 14 bases between them. Germline-derived CDR1 and CDR2 are LGHNA and YSLEER. CDR3 in DNA: TGCGCCAGCAGCCAAGTCGGGGGTTCTTCTACCGGGGAGCTGTTTTTT. Translated, it gives CASSQVGGSSTGELFF.

The CDR3: CASSLMPSGPGAGANVLTF. CDR3 DNA: TGTGCCAGCAGCTTAATGCCTAGCGGGCCCGGGGCTGGGGCCAACGTCCTGACTTTC. V usage is TRBV7-3 and J usage is TRBJ2-6; 8 bases fit TRBD2. Germline V lookup: CDR1 SGHTA, CDR2 FQGTGA. The CDR3 length is 19 residues. Trimming took 1 base from V and 2 from J; bases not matched to a gene: 10. Full variable domain (missing parts from reference TRBV7-3 and TRBJ2-6): GAGVSQTPSNKVTEKGKYVELRCDPISGHTALYWYRQSLGQGPEFLIYFQGTGAADDSGLPNDRFFAVRPEGSVSTLKIQRTERGDSAVYLCASSLMPSGPGAGANVLTFGAGSRLTVL.

V is TRBV2 and J is TRBJ1-1; perhaps TRBD1 as D (6 bases). V was cut by 3 bases and J by 0 bases, with 11 bases left in between. The CDR3 is made up of 15 amino acids. The V gene's germline CDR1 is SNHLY and CDR2 FYNNEI. The CDR3, as DNA: TGTGCCAGCAGTGAGGAGACAGGCCTGAACACTGAAGCTTTCTTT. Translating gives CASSEETGLNTEAFF.

This sequence joins TRBV11-3 and TRBJ2-1; TRBD2 agrees at 11 bases. The CDR3 covers 18 residues. Germline CDR1 SGHNT, CDR2 YENEEA. Germline trimming cut 2 bases from V and 7 bases from J; bases unmatched to any gene: 13. The CDR3 is CASSLTGVGASGGNEQFF. As DNA, the CDR3 is TGTGCCAGCAGCTTAACCGGTGTCGGGGCTAGCGGGGGGAATGAGCAGTTCTTC.

The chain joins TRBV19 to TRBJ2-7; possible D gene TRBD1, 5 bases. Trimming took off 2 bases at V and 0 bases at J, with 17 bases between the two ends. The CDR3 sequence is 17 residues long. From germline, CDR1 is LNHDA and CDR2 SQIVND (reference sequence). The CDR3 DNA follows: TGTGCCAGTAGTATAAGCCTCAGGGCAGGAGACTCCTACGAGCAGTACTTC. The encoded protein is CASSISLRAGDSYEQYF. The full variable domain, in which reference TRBV19 and TRBJ2-7 provide the parts outside the CDR3, is DGGITQSPKYLFRKEGQNVTLSCEQNLNHDAMYWYRQDPGQGLRLIYYSQIVNDFQKGDIAEGYSVSREKKESFPLTVTSAQKNPTAFYLCASSISLRAGDSYEQYFGPGTRLTVT.

V is TRBV4-1 and J is TRBJ2-3; a possible D gene is TRBD2 (6 bases). CDR1 and CDR2 (germline): MGHRA, YSYEKL. This CDR3 spans 15 amino acids. With 0 bases removed from V and 5 bases from J, the gap between germline ends came to 12 bases. DNA of the CDR3: TGCGCCAGCAGCCAAGATACGGGGGTTGAAGATACGCAGTATTTT. Translated: CASSQDTGVEDTQYF.